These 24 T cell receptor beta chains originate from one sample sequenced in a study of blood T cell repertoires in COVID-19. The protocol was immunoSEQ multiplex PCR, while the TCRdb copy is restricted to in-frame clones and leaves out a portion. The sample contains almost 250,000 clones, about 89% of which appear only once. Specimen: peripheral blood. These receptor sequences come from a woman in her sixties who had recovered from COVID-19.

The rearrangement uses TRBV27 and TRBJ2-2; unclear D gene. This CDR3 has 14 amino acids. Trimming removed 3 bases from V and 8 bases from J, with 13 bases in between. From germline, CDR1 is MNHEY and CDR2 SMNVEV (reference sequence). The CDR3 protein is CASSFSDPRGELFF. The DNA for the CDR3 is TGTGCCAGCAGTTTCTCAGACCCGAGGGGGGAGCTGTTTTTT.

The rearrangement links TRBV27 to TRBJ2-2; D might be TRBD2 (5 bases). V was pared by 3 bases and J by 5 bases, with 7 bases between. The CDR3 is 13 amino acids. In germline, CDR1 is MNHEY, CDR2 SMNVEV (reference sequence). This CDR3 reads CASSLRGTGELFF. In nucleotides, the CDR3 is TGTGCCAGCAGTTTGAGAGGGACCGGGGAGCTGTTTTTT.

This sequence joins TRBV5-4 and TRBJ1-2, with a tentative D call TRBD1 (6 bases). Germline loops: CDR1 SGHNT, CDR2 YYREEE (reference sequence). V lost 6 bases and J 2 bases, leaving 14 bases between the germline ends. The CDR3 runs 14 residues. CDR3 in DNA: TGTGCCAGCACCCGACCGGGACAAAACTATGGCTACACCTTC. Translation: CASTRPGQNYGYTF.

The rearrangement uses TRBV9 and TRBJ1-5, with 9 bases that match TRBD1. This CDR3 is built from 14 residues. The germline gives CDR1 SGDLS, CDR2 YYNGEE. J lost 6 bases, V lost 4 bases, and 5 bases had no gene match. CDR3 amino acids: CASSQDRGTQPQHF. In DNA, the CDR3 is TGTGCCAGCAGCCAGGACAGGGGAACTCAGCCCCAGCATTTT.

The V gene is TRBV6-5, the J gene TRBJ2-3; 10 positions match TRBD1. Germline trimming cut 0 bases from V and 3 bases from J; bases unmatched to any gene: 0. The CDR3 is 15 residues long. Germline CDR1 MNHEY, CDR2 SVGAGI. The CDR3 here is CASSYSDRGTDTQYF. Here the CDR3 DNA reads TGTGCCAGCAGTTACTCGGACAGGGGGACAGATACGCAGTATTTT.

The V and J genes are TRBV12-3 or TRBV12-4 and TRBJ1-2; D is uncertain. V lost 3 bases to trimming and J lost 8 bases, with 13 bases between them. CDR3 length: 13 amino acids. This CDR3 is CASSFPGRWGYTF. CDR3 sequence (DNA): TGTGCCAGCAGTTTCCCGGGAAGGTGGGGCTACACCTTC.

The CDR3 sequence is CASRPQGRQGAGNTIYF. The CDR3 region has the DNA TGTGCAAGTCGCCCCCAGGGCCGACAGGGGGCCGGAAACACCATATATTTT. V and J are TRBV12-2 and TRBJ1-3; the table's D gene call, TRBD1, was not cross checked with the DNA. TRBV12-2 is described as a pseudogene. The CDR3 is made up of 17 amino acids.

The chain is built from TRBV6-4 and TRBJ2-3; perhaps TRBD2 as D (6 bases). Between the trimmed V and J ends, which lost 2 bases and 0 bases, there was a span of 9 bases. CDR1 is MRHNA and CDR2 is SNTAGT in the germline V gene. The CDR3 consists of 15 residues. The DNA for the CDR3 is TGTGCCAGCAGTGACAACGGGGGTAGCACAGATACGCAGTATTTT. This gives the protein CASSDNGGSTDTQYF.

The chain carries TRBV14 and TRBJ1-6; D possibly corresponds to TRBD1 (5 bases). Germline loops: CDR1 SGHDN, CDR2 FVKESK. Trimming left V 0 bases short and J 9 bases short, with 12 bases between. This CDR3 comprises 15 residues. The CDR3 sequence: CASSQDRAGLSPLHF. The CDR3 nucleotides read TGTGCCAGCAGCCAAGATCGGGCAGGGCTTTCACCCCTCCACTTT.

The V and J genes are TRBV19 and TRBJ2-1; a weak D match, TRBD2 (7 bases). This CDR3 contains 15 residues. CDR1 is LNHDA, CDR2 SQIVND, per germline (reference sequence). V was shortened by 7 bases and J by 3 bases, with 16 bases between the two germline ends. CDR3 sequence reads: CASKTGRGYYNEQFF. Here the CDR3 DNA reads TGTGCCAGTAAAACAGGGAGGGGCTACTACAATGAGCAGTTCTTC.

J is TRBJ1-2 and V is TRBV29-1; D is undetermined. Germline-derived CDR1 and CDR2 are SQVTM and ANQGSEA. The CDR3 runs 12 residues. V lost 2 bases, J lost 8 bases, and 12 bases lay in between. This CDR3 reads CSVEPGSEGYTF. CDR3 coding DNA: TGCAGCGTTGAACCCGGGTCGGAGGGCTACACCTTC.

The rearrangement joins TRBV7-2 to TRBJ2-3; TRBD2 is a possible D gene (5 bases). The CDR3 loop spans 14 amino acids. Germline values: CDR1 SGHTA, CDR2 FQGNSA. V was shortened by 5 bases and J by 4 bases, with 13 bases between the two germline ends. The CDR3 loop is CASSDLRGADTQYF. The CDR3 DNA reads TGTGCCAGCAGCGACCTCCGGGGTGCAGATACGCAGTATTTT.

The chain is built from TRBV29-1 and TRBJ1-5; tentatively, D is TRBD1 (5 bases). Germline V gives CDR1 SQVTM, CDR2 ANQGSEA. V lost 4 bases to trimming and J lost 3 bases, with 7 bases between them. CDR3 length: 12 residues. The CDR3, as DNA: TGCAGCGTTGGGGGCTTCAATCAGCCCCAGCATTTT. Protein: CSVGGFNQPQHF. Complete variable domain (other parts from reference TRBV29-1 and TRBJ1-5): SAVISQKPSRDICQRGTSLTIQCQVDSQVTMMFWYRQQPGQSLTLIATANQGSEATYESGFVIDKFPISRPNLTFSTLTVSNMSPEDSSIYLCSVGGFNQPQHFGDGTRLSIL.

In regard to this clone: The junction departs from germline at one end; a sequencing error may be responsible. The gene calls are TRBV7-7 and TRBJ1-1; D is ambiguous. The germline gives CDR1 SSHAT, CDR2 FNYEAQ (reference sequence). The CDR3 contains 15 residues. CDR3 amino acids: CASSFAIGVNTEAFF. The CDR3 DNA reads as TGTGCTAGCAGCTTCGCAATCGGGGTTAACACTGAAGCTTTCTTT.

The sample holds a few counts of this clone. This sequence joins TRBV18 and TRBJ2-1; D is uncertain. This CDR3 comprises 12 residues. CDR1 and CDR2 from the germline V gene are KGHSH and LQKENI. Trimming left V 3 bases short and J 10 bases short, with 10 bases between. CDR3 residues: CASSPRVYEQFF. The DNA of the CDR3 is TGTGCCAGCTCACCCCGGGTTTACGAGCAGTTCTTC.

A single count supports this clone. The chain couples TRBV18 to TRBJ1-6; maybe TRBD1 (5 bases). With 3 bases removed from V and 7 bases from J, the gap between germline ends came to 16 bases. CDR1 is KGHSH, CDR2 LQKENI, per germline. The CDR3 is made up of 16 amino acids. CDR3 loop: CASSPGRAGWNSPLHF. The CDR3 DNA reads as TGTGCCAGCTCACCGGGCAGGGCGGGGTGGAATTCACCCCTCCACTTT.

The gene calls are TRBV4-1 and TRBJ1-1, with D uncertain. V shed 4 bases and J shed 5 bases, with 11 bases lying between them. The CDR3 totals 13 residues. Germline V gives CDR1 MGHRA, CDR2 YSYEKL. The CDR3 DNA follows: TGCGCCAGCAGCCGGGAATCGGGGACTGAAGCTTTCTTT. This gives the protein CASSRESGTEAFF.

The CDR3 spells CASSPGGAGGADTQYF. The CDR3 DNA follows: TGTGCCAGCTCACCCGGAGGAGCGGGCGGGGCAGATACGCAGTATTTT. The J gene is TRBJ2-3, the V gene TRBV18; D is possibly TRBD2 (6 bases). The germline gives CDR1 KGHSH, CDR2 LQKENI. V was clipped by 3 bases and J by 4 bases, with 17 bases between them. The CDR3 length is 16 residues. Supplemented by reference TRBV18 and TRBJ2-3, the full variable domain reads NAGVMQNPRHLVRRRGQEARLRCSPMKGHSHVYWYRQLPEEGLKFMVYLQKENIIDESGMPKERFSAEFPKEGPSILRIQQVVRGDSAAYFCASSPGGAGGADTQYFGPGTRLTVL.

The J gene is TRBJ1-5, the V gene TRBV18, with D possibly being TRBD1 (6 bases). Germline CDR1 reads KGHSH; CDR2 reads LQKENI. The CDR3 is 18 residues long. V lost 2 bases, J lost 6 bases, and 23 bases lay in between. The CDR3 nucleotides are TGTGCCAGCTCACCAACTACGCGATTACAGGGTTCGGGTCAGCCCCAGCATTTT. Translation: CASSPTTRLQGSGQPQHF.

In DNA, the CDR3 is TGCGCCAGCAGCCCAACCCCTAGACAGGAACACGCCAAAAACATTCAGTACTTC. Translation: CASSPTPRQEHAKNIQYF. The genes are TRBV23-1 and TRBJ2-4, with D possibly being TRBD1 (6 bases). TRBV23-1 is classed as an ORF, of uncertain function. V gave up 6 bases and J gave up 1 base, with 22 bases separating them. CDR3 length: 18 amino acids.

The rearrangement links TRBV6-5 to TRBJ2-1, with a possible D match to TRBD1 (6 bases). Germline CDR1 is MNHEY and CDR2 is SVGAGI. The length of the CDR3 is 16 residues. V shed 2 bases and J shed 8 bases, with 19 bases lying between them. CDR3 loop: CASSYRVAQGSHEQFF. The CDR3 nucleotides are TGTGCCAGCAGTTACCGGGTGGCACAGGGAAGTCATGAGCAGTTCTTC.

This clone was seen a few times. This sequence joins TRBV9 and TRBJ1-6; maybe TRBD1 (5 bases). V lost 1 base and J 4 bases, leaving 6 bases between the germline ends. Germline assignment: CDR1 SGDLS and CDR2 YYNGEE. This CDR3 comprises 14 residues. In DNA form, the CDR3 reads TGTGCCAGCAGCGTAAAGGGGTATAATTCACCCCTCCACTTT. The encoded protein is CASSVKGYNSPLHF.

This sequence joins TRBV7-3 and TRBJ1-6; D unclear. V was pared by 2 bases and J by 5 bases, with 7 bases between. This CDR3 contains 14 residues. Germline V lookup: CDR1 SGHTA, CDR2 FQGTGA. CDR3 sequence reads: CASSLQQHNSPLHF. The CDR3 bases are TGTGCCAGCAGCTTACAACAGCATAATTCACCCCTCCACTTT.

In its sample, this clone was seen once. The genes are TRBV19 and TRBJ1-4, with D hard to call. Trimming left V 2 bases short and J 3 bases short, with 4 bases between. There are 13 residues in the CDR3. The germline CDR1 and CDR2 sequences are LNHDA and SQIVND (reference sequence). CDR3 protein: CASSIPANEKLFF. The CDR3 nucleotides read TGTGCCAGTAGTATACCAGCTAATGAAAAACTGTTTTTT. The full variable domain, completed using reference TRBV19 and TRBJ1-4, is DGGITQSPKYLFRKEGQNVTLSCEQNLNHDAMYWYRQDPGQGLRLIYYSQIVNDFQKGDIAEGYSVSREKKESFPLTVTSAQKNPTAFYLCASSIPANEKLFFGSGTQLSVL.